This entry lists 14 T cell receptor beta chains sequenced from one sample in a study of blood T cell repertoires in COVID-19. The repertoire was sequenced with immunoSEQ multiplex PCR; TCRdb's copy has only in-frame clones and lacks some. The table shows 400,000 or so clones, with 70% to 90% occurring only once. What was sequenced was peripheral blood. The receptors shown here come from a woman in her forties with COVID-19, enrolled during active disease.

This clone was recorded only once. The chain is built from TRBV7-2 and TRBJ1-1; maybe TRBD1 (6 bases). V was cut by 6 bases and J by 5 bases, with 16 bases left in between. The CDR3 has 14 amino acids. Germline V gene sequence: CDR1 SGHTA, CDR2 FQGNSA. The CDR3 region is CASSIAQGQTEAFF. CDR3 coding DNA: TGTGCCAGCAGTATAGCGCAGGGGCAGACTGAAGCTTTCTTT.

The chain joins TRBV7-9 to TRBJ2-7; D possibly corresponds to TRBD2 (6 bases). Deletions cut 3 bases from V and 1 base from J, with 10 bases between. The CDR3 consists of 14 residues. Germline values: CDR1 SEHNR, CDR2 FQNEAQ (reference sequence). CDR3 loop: CASSLEGLSYEQYF. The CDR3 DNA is TGTGCCAGCAGCTTGGAGGGCCTGTCCTACGAGCAGTACTTC.

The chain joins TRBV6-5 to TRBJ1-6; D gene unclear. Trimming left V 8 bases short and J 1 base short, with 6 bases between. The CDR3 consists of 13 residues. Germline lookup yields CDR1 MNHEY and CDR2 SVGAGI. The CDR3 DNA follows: TGTGCCAGCCGGTTGTCCTATAATTCACCCCTCCACTTT. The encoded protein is CASRLSYNSPLHF.

The CDR3 region has the DNA TGTGCCATCAGTGCGAACAGAGAGACCCAGTACTTC. Amino acids: CAISANRETQYF. The chain is built from TRBV10-3 and TRBJ2-5; D not certain. Germline V gives CDR1 ENHRY, CDR2 SYGVKD. The V and J ends lost 4 bases and 4 bases respectively, with 7 bases between them. CDR3 length: 12 amino acids.

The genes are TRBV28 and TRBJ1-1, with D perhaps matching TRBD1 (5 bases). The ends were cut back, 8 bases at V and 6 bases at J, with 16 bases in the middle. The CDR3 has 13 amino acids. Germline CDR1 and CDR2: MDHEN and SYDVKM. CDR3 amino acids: CASSLLGRSEAFF. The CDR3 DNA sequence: TGTGCCAGCTCCCTCCTGGGGCGCTCTGAAGCTTTCTTT.

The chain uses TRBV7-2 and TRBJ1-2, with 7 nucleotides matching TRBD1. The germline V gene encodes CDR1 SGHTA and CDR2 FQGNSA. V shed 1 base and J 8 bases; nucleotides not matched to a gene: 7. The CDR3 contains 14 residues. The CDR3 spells CASSLDRGGRGYTF. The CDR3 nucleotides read TGTGCCAGCAGCTTAGACAGGGGAGGACGGGGCTACACCTTC.

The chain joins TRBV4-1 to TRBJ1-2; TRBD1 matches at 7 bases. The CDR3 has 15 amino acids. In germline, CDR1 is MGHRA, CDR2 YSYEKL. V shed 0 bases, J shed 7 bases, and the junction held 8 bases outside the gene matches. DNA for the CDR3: TGCGCCAGCAGCCAAGAAGGGGGCCTGATGGGTGGCTACACCTTC. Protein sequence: CASSQEGGLMGGYTF.

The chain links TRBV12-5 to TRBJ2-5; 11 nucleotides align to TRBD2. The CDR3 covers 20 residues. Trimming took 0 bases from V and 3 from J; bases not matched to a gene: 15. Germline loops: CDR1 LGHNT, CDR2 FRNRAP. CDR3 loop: CASGLVPIHELAGGKETQYF. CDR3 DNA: TGTGCTAGTGGTTTGGTACCCATCCATGAGCTAGCGGGGGGCAAAGAGACCCAGTACTTC.

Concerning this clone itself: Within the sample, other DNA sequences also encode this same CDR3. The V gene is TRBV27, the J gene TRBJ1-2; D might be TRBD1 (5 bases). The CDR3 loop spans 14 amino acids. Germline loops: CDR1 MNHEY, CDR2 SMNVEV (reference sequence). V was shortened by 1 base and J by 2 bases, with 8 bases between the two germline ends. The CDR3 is CASSLYQGNYGYTF. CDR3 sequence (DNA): TGTGCCAGCAGTTTATATCAGGGAAACTATGGCTACACCTTC.

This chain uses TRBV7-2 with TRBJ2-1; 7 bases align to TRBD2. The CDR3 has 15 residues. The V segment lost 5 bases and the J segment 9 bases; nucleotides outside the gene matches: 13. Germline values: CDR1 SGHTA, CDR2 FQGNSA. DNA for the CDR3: TGTGCCAGCAGCCTTGGACTAGGACTCCCTAGTGAGCAGTTCTTC. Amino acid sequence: CASSLGLGLPSEQFF.

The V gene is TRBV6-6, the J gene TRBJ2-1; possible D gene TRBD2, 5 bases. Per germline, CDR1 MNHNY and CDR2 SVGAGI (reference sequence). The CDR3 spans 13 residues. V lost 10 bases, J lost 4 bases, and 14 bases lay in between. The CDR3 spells CAIRREKYNEQFF. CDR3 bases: TGTGCCATCAGACGGGAAAAGTACAATGAGCAGTTCTTC.

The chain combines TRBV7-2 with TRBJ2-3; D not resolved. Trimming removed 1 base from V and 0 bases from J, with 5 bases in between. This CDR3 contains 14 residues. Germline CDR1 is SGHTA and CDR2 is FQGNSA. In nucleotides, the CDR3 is TGTGCCAGCAGCTTAGACCGGAGCACAGATACGCAGTATTTT. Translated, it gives CASSLDRSTDTQYF.

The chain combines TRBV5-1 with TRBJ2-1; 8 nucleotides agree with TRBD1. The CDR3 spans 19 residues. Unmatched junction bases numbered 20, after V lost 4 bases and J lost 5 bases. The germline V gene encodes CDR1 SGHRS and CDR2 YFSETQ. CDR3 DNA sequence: TGCGCCAGCAGCCCGGGACAGGTCGTCACCTACAATTCGAACAATGAGCAGTTCTTC. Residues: CASSPGQVVTYNSNNEQFF.

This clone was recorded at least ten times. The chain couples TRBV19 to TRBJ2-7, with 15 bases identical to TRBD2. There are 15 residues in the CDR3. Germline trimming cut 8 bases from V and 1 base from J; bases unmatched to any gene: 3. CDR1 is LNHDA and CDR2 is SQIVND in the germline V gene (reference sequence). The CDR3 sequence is CASSGTSGRSYEQYF. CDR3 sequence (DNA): TGTGCCAGTTCCGGGACTAGCGGGAGGTCCTACGAGCAGTACTTC. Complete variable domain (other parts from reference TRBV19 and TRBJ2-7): DGGITQSPKYLFRKEGQNVTLSCEQNLNHDAMYWYRQDPGQGLRLIYYSQIVNDFQKGDIAEGYSVSREKKESFPLTVTSAQKNPTAFYLCASSGTSGRSYEQYFGPGTRLTVT.